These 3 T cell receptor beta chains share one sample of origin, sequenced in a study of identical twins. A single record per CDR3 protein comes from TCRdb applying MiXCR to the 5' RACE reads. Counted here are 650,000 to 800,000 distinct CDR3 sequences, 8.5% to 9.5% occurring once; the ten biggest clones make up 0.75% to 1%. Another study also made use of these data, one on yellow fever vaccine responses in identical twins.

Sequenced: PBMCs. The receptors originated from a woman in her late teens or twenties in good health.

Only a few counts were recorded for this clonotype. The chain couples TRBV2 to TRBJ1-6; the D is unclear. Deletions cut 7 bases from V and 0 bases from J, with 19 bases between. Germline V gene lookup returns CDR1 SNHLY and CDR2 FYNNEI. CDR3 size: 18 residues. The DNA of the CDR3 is TGTGCCAGCACCGCGACTTCCACCACGAGCTCCTATAATTCACCCCTCCACTTT. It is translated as CASTATSTTSSYNSPLHF. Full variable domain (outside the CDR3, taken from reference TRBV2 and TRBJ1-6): EPEVTQTPSHQVTQMGQEVILRCVPISNHLYFYWYRQILGQKVEFLVSFYNNEISEKSEIFDDQFSVERPDGSNFTLKIRSTKLEDSAMYFCASTATSTTSSYNSPLHFGNGTRLTVT.

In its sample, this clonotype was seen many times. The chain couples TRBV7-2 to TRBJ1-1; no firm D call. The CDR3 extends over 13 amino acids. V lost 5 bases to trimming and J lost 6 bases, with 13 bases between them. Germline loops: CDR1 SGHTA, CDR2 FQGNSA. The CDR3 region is CASSLISGAEAFF. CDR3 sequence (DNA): TGTGCCAGCAGCCTCATTTCCGGCGCTGAAGCTTTCTTT.

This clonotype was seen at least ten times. The CDR3 DNA follows: TGCAGTGCTAGTCTGATAGCGGGAGTCGATCTAGATACGCAGTATTTT. It translates to CSASLIAGVDLDTQYF. This sequence joins TRBV20-1 and TRBJ2-3; 9 nucleotides line up with TRBD2. This CDR3 is 16 amino acids long. Losses at the gene ends were 3 bases for V and 5 bases for J; bases not matched to a gene: 12. Germline CDR1 is DFQATT and CDR2 is SNEGSKA (reference sequence).